Each of the 5 T cell receptor beta chains below was sequenced from the same sample in a study of shared clonotypes between healthy human individuals. Profiled with immunoSEQ multiplex PCR; TCRdb holds only in-frame clones, not every one. The table shows about 1.5 million clones, with about 98% occurring only once. The sequenced material came from naive CD4+ T cells sorted from blood. The subset was: CD45RA+ positively selected. These receptor sequences come from a man aged 25 to 40 in good health.

V gene TRBV7-9 combines with J gene TRBJ1-2; possibly TRBD1 for D (5 bases). The CDR3 covers 16 residues. CDR1 and CDR2 from the germline V gene are SEHNR and FQNEAQ (reference sequence). V was trimmed by 2 bases and J by 2 bases, leaving 15 bases between them. The CDR3 DNA reads as TGTGCCAGCAGCTTAAAAAGCGGCAGGGTAAACTATGGCTACACCTTC. It yields the protein CASSLKSGRVNYGYTF.

The chain uses TRBV30 and TRBJ2-4, with D perhaps being TRBD1 or TRBD2 (5 bases each). The length of the CDR3 is 16 residues. V lost 0 bases and J lost 6, with 18 bases in between. The germline V gene has CDR1 GTSNPN and CDR2 SVGIG (reference sequence). CDR3 sequence (DNA): TGTGCCTGGAGTGTACAGCCGGGGCTGGGAAGAAACATTCAGTACTTC. It is translated as CAWSVQPGLGRNIQYF.

The chain has TRBV6-1 and TRBJ2-3; weak D call: TRBD1 (5 bases). Germline CDR1 and CDR2: MNHNS and SASEGT. V lost 3 bases and J lost 2, with 15 bases in between. This CDR3 spans 16 amino acids. This CDR3 is CASSDTRATSTDTQYF. The DNA of the CDR3 is TGTGCCAGCAGTGACACCAGGGCAACGTCCACAGATACGCAGTATTTT.

Remarks on this clone: The same CDR3 is also encoded by other DNA sequences in this sample. The rearrangement joins TRBV5-4 to TRBJ2-1; TRBD2 aligns across 8 bases. V was clipped by 4 bases and J by 3 bases; unmatched bases: 6. The CDR3 is made up of 15 amino acids. Germline V gives CDR1 SGHNT, CDR2 YYREEE (reference sequence). The CDR3 sequence is CASSLTSGSYNEQFF. CDR3 nucleotide sequence: TGTGCCAGCAGCCTAACTAGCGGCAGCTACAATGAGCAGTTCTTC.

The genes are TRBV18 and TRBJ1-1; no definite D call. The CDR3 is made up of 14 amino acids. With 3 bases removed from V and 1 base from J, the gap between germline ends came to 9 bases. CDR1 is KGHSH, CDR2 LQKENI, per germline. CDR3 bases: TGTGCCAGCTCACCGGGGAACGAGAACACTGAAGCTTTCTTT. This encodes CASSPGNENTEAFF.